The clone carrying this T cell receptor (beta chain) appeared a few times. No antigen is known for it. This record comes from a study of CD4+ T cells in melanoma. Germline V gives CDR1 MNHEY, CDR2 SVGAGI. This CDR3 has 14 amino acids. Trimming removed 8 bases from V and 4 bases from J, with 17 bases in between. The method was immunoSEQ multiplex PCR; TCRdb's version includes in-frame clones alone and lacks a portion of them. Found here are roughly 15,000 clones, about 72% of them singletons; the top ten hold approximately 12%. Study-wide results and caveats: CD8+ T cell, macrophage and B cell function reportedly correlated with neoantigen-specific CD4+ T cells. In melanoma, neoantigen-specific CD4+ T cells reportedly differed in differentiation state.

Sequencing was performed on cells from a culture (not recorded whether cultured in vitro). The chain is built from TRBV6-5 and TRBJ1-1, with TRBD1 as a possible D gene (5 bases). This receptor was obtained from a human donor with melanoma. CDR3 in amino acids: CASCRVGARTEAFF. CDR3 nucleotide sequence: TGTGCCAGCTGTCGAGTCGGGGCGCGCACTGAAGCTTTCTTT.